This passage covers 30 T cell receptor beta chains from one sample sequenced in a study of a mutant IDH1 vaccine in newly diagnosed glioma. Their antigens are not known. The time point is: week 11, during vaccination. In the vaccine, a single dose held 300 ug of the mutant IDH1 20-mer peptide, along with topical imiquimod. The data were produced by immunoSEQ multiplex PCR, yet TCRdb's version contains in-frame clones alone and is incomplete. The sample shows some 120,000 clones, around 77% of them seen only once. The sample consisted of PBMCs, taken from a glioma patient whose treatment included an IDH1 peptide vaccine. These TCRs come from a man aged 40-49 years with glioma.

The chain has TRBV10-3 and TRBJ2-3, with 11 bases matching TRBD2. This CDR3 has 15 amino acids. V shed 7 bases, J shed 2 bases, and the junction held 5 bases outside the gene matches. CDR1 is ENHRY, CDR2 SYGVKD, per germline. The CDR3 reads CAITTSGANTDTQYF. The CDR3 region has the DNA TGTGCCATCACGACTAGCGGGGCTAACACAGATACGCAGTATTTT.

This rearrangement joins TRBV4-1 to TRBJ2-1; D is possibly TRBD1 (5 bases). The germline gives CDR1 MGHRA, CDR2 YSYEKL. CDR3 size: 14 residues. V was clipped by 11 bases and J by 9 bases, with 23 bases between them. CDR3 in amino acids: CAASGQGKVVEQFF. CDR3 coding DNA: TGCGCCGCGTCCGGTCAGGGAAAAGTGGTTGAGCAGTTCTTC.

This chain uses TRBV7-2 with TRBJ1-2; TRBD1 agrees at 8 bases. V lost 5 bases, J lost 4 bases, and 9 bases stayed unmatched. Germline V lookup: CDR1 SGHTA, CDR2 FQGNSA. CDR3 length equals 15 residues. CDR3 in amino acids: CASSVPGQALYGYTF. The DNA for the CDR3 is TGTGCCAGCAGCGTTCCGGGACAGGCCCTCTATGGCTACACCTTC.

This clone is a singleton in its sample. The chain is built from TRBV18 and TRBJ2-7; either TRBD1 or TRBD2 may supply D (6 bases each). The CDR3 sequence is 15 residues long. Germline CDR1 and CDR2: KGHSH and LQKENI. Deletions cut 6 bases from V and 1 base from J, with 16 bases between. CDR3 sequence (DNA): TGTGCCAGCTCTCGGCTGGGGGGCCAATCCTACGAGCAGTACTTC. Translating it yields CASSRLGGQSYEQYF.

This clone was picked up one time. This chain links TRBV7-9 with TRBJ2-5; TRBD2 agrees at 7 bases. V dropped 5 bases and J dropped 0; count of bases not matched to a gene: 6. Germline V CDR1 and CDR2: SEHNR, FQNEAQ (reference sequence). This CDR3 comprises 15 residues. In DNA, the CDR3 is TGTGCCAGCAGCCCTAGCGGAGATTACCAAGAGACCCAGTACTTC. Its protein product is CASSPSGDYQETQYF.

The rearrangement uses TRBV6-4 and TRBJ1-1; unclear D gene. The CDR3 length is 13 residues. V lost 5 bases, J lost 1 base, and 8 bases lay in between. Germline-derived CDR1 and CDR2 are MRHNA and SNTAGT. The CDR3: CASSRTGNTEAFF. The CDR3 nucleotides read TGTGCCAGCAGTCGGACGGGGAACACTGAAGCTTTCTTT.

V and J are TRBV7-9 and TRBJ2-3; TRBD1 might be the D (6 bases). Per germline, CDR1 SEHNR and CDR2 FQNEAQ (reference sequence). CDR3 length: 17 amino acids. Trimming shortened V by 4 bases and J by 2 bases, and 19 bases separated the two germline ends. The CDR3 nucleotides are TGTGCCAGCAGCTCAAGGGGGACCAGGGCCCCCACAGATACGCAGTATTTT. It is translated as CASSSRGTRAPTDTQYF.

CDR3 DNA: TGTGCCAGCAGCTTAGAGATAGCGGGGGGCAGGTACAATGAGCAGTTCTTC. This gives the protein CASSLEIAGGRYNEQFF. This chain uses TRBV11-3 with TRBJ2-1; 10 positions match TRBD2. Trimming cost V 0 bases and J 4 bases; bases outside gene matches: 6. The CDR3 length is 17 residues. In germline, CDR1 is SGHNT, CDR2 YENEEA.

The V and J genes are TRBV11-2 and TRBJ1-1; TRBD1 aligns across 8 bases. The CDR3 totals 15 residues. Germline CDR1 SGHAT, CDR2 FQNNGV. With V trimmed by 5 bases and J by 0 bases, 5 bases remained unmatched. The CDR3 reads CASSPRTGLNTEAFF. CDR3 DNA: TGTGCCAGCAGCCCACGGACAGGGTTGAACACTGAAGCTTTCTTT.

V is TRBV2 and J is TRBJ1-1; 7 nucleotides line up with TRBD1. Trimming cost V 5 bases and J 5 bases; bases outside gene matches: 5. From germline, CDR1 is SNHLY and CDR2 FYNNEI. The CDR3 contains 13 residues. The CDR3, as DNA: TGTGCCAGCAGTCTACAGGGGCCGACTGAAGCTTTCTTT. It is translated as CASSLQGPTEAFF.

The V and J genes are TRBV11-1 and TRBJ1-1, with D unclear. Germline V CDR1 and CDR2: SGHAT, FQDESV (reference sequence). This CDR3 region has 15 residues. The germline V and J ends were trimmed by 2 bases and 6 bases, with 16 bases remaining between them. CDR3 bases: TGTGCCAGCAGCTTACCCGCGGCGAGGCTCCCTGAAGCTTTCTTT. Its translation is CASSLPAARLPEAFF. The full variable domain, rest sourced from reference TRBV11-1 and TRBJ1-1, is EAEVAQSPRYKITEKSQAVAFWCDPISGHATLYWYRQILGQGPELLVQFQDESVVDDSQLPKDRFSAERLKGVDSTLKIQPAELGDSAMYLCASSLPAARLPEAFFGQGTRLTVV.

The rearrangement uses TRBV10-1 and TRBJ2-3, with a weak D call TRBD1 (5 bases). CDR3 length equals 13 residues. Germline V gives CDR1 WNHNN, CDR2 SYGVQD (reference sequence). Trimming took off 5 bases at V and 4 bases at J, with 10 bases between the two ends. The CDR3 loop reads CASSQRGPDTQYF. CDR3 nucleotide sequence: TGCGCCAGCAGTCAAAGGGGCCCAGATACGCAGTATTTT.

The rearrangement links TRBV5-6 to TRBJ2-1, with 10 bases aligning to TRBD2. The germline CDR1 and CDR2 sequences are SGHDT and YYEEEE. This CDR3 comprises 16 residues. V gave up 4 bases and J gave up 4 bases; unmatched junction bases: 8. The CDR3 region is CASSEGGLAAYNEQFF. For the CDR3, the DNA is TGTGCCAGCAGCGAAGGAGGACTAGCGGCTTACAATGAGCAGTTCTTC.

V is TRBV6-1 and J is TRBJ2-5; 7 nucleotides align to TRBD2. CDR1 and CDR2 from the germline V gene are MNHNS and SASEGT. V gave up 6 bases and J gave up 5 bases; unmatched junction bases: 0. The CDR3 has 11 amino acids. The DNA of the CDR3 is TGTGCCAGCAGGCGGGGGGAGACCCAGTACTTC. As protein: CASRRGETQYF.

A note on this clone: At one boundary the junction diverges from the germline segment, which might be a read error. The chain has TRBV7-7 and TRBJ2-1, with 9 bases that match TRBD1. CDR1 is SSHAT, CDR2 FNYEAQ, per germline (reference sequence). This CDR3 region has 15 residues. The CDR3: CASSLDRGRLNEQFF. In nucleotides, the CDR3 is TGTGCTAGCAGCTTGGACAGGGGAAGGCTCAATGAGCAGTTCTTC. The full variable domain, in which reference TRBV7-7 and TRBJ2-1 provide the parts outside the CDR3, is GAGVSQSPRYKVTKRGQDVTLRCDPISSHATLYWYQQALGQGPEFLTYFNYEAQPDKSGLPSDRFSAERPEGSISTLTIQRTEQRDSAMYRCASSLDRGRLNEQFFGPGTRLTVL.

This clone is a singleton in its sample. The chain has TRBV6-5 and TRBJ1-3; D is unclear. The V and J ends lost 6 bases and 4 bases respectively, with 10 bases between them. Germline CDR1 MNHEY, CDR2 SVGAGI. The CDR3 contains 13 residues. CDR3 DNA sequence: TGTGCCAGCAGCCTCCCGAGGGGAAACACCATATATTTT. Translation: CASSLPRGNTIYF.

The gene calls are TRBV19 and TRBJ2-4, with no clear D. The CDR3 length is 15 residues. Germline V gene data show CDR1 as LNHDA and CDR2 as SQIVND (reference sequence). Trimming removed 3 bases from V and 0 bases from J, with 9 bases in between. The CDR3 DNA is TGTGCCAGTAGTATCACAGCCGGAGCCAAAAACATTCAGTACTTC. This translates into CASSITAGAKNIQYF.

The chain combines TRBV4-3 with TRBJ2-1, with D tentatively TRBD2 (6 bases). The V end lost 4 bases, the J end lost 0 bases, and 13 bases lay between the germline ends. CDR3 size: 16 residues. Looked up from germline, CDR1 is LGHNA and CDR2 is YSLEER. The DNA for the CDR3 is TGCGCCAGCAGCCGGGGACTTACGAGCTCCTACAATGAGCAGTTCTTC. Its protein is CASSRGLTSSYNEQFF.

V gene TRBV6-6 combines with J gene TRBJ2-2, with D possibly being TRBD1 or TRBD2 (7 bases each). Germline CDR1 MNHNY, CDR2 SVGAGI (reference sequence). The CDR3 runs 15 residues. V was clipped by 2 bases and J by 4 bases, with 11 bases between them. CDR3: CASSYVRGGTGELFF. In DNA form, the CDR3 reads TGTGCCAGCAGTTACGTCAGGGGGGGCACCGGGGAGCTGTTTTTT.

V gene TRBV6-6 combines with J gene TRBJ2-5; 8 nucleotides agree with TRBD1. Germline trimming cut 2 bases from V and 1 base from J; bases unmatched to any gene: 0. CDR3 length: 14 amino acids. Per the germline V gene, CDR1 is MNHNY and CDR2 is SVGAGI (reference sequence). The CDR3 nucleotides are TGTGCCAGCAGTTACACAGGGGGCCAAGAGACCCAGTACTTC. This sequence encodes CASSYTGGQETQYF.

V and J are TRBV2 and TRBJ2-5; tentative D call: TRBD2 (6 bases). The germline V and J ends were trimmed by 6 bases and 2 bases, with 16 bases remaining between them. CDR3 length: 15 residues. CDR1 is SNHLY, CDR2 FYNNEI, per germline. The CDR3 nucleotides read TGTGCCAGCAGAGCGGGCAGGGCGTCGCAAGAGACCCAGTACTTC. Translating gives CASRAGRASQETQYF.

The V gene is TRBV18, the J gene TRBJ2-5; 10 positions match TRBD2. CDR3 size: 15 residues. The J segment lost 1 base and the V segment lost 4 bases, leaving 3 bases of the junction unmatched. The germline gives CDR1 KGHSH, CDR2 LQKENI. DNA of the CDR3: TGTGCCAGCTCACACTCTAGCGGGGGCCAAGAGACCCAGTACTTC. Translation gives CASSHSSGGQETQYF.

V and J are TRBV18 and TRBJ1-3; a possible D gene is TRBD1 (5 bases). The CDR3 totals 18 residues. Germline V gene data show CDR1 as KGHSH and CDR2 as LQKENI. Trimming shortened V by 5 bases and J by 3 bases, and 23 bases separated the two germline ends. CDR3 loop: CASSSAGILVALGNTIYF. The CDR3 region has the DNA TGTGCCAGCTCATCGGCAGGGATTCTGGTTGCTCTTGGAAACACCATATATTTT.

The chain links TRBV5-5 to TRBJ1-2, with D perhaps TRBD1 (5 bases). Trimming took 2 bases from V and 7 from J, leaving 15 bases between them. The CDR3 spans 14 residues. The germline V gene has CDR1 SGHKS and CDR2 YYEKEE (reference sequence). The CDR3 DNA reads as TGTGCCAGCAGCTTTCCCGGACCGGGACGTGGCTACACCTTC. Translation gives CASSFPGPGRGYTF.

CDR3 residues: CASSYPNPNTGELFF. CDR3 bases: TGCGCCAGCAGCTACCCAAATCCGAACACCGGGGAGCTGTTTTTT. J is TRBJ2-2 and V is TRBV5-1; D unresolved. CDR1 is SGHRS, CDR2 YFSETQ, per germline. Trimming cost V 3 bases and J 0 bases, with 9 bases left between them. CDR3 length: 15 amino acids.

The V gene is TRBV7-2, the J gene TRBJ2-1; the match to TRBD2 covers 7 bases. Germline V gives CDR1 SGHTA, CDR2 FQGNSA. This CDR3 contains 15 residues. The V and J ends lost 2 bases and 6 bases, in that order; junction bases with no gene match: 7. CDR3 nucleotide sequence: TGTGCCAGCAGCTTACAGACTAGCCACCTCAATGAGCAGTTCTTC. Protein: CASSLQTSHLNEQFF.

The CDR3 protein is CASSEARTGGGYQPQHF. As DNA, the CDR3 is TGTGCCAGCAGTGAAGCACGGACAGGAGGGGGGTATCAGCCCCAGCATTTT. The chain carries TRBV6-1 and TRBJ1-5, with 7 bases that match TRBD1. The V gene end was trimmed by 0 bases and the J gene end by 5 bases; junction bases not matched to a gene: 10. CDR1 is MNHNS, CDR2 SASEGT, per germline. The CDR3 is made up of 17 amino acids.

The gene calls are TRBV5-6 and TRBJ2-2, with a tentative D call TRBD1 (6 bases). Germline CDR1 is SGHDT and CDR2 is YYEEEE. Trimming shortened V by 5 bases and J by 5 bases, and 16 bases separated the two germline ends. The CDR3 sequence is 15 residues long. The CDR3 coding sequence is TGTGCCAGCAGACTTGGACAGCTAAGAACCGGGGAGCTGTTTTTT. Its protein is CASRLGQLRTGELFF. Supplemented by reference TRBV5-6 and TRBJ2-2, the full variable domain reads DAGVTQSPTHLIKTRGQQVTLRCSPKSGHDTVSWYQQALGQGPQFIFQYYEEEERQRGNFPDRFSGHQFPNYSSELNVNALLLGDSALYLCASRLGQLRTGELFFGEGSRLTVL.

Here the CDR3 reads CASSQDALLAGGINTGELFF. In DNA, the CDR3 is TGTGCCAGCAGCCAAGACGCCCTCCTGGCGGGGGGCATAAACACCGGGGAGCTGTTTTTT. The J gene is TRBJ2-2, the V gene TRBV4-2; 8 bases are a match to TRBD2. V dropped 0 bases and J dropped 2; count of bases not matched to a gene: 14. This CDR3 spans 20 amino acids. Germline V gene data show CDR1 as LGHNA and CDR2 as YNFKEQ.

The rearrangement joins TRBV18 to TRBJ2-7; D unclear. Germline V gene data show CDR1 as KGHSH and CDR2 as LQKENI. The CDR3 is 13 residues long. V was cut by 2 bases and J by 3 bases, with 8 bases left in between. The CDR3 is CASSPMASYEQYF. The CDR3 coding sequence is TGTGCCAGCTCACCAATGGCGAGCTACGAGCAGTACTTC.